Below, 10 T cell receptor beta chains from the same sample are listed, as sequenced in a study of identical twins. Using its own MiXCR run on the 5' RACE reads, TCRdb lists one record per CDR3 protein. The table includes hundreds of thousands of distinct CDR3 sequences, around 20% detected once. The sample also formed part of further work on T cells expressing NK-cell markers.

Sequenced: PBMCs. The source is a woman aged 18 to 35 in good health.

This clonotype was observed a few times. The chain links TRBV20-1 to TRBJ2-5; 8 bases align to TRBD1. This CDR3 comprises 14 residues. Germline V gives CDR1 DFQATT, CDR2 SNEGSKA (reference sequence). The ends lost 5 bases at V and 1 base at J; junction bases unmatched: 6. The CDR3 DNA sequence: TGCAGTGCTCCCTCGGGACAGGTCCAAGAGACCCAGTACTTC. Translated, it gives CSAPSGQVQETQYF.

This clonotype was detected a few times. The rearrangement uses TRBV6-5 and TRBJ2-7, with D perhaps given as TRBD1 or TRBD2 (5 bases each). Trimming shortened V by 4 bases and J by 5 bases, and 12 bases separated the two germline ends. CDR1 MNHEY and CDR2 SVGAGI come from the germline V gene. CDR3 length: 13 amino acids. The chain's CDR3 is CASSSPRDHEQYF. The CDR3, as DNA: TGTGCCAGCAGTTCTCCCAGGGACCACGAGCAGTACTTC.

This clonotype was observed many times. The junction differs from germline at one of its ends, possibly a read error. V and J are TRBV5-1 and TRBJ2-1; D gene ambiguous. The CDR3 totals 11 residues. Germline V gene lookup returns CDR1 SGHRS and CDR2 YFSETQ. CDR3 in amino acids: CASSLYNEQFF. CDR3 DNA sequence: TGTGCCAGCAGCTTGTACAATGAGCAGTTCTTC. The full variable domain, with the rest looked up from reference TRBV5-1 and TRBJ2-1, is KAGVTQTPRYLIKTRGQQVTLSCSPISGHRSVSWYQQTPGQGLQFLFEYFSETQRNKGNFPGRFSGRQFSNSRSEMNVSTLELGDSALYLCASSLYNEQFFGPGTRLTVL.

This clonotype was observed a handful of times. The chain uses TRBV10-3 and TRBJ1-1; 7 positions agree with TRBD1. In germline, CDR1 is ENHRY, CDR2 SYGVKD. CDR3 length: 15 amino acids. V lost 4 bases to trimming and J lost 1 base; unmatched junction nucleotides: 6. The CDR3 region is CAISVQGVTNTEAFF. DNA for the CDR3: TGTGCCATCAGTGTCCAGGGGGTTACGAACACTGAAGCTTTCTTT.

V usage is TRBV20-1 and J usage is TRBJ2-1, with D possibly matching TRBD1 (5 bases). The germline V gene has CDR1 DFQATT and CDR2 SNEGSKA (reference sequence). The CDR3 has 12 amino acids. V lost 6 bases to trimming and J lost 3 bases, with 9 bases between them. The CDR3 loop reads CSATTVYNEQFF. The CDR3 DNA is TGCAGTGCGACGACAGTCTACAATGAGCAGTTCTTC.

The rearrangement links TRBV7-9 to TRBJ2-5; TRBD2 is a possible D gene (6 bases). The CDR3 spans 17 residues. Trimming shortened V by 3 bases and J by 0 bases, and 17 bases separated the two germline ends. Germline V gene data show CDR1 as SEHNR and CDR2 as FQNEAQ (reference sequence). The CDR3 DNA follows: TGTGCCAGCAGCTTGGGGGGATATCTGGGGTACCAAGAGACCCAGTACTTC. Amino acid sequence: CASSLGGYLGYQETQYF. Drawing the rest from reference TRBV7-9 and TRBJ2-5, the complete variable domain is DTGVSQNPRHKITKRGQNVTFRCDPISEHNRLYWYRQTLGQGPEFLTYFQNEAQLEKSRLLSDRFSAERPKGSFSTLEIQRTEQGDSAMYLCASSLGGYLGYQETQYFGPGTRLLVL.

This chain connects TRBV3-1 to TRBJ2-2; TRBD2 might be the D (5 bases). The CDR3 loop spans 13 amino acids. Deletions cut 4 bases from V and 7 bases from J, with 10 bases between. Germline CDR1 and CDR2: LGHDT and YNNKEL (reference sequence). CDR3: CASSPIGGGELFF. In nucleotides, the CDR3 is TGTGCCAGCAGCCCCATAGGAGGCGGGGAGCTGTTTTTT.

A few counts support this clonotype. The CDR3 reads CASSYSQAVGYGYTF. The CDR3 coding sequence is TGTGCCAGCAGTTACAGTCAGGCGGTGGGCTATGGCTACACCTTC. V is TRBV6-5 and J is TRBJ1-2, with unresolved D. The germline V and J ends were trimmed by 2 bases and 4 bases, with 14 bases remaining between them. CDR1 MNHEY and CDR2 SVGAGI come from the germline V gene. The CDR3 extends over 15 amino acids.

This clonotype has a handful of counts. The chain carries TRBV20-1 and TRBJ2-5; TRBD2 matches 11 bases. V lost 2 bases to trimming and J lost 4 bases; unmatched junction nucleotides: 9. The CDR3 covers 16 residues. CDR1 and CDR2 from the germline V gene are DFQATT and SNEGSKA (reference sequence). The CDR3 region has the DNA TGCAGTGCTAGAACCGGGACTAGCGGCCTGGGAGAGACCCAGTACTTC. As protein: CSARTGTSGLGETQYF.

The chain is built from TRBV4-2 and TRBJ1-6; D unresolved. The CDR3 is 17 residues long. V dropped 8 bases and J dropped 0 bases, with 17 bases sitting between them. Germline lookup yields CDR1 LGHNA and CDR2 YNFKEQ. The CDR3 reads CASGPGRESSYNSPLHF. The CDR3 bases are TGTGCCAGCGGCCCCGGACGGGAAAGCTCCTATAATTCACCCCTCCACTTT.